Listed below are T cell receptor beta chains from one sample, sequenced in a study of T-cell memory formation after mild COVID-19. TCRdb reprocessed the 5' RACE reads via MiXCR and lists one record per CDR3 protein. The sample yields hundreds of thousands of distinct CDR3 sequences, approximately 19% seen once. Material for sequencing was PBMCs or a T cell subset sorted from them (not recorded which). Receptors were obtained from a man aged 18 to 30 who had mild COVID-19 (a few samples of this study predate the infection). Cell type and time point are not known. Each CDR3 is given with its conserved first and last residue. Fields, in order: CDR3 protein, CDR3 DNA, clone size, D gene, J gene, V gene. D genes are given only for firm matches. Not all rows give a size; the values are once, few, many and, for expanded clones, a class.

CSAQRGFSYNEQFF | TGCAGTGCTCAGAGGGGATTCTCCTACAATGAGCAGTTCTTC | - | - | TRBJ2-1 | TRBV20-1
CASSPAGTITGELFF | TGTGCCAGCAGCCCCGCGGGGACGATTACCGGGGAGCTGTTTTTT | - | - | TRBJ2-2 | TRBV7-3
CASSSQGAVWNEQFF | TGTGCCAGCAGTTCACAGGGGGCCGTTTGGAATGAGCAGTTCTTC | many | TRBD1 | TRBJ2-1 | TRBV6-5
CASSLGGQARGYTF | TGTGCCAGCAGTTTGGGGGGACAGGCCCGGGGCTACACCTTC | - | TRBD1 | TRBJ1-2 | TRBV5-6
CASIPVGGLTEAFF | TGTGCCAGCATCCCAGTGGGGGGCCTTACTGAAGCTTTCTTT | - | - | TRBJ1-1 | TRBV6-2/TRBV6-3
CAIRATGGKTEAFF | TGTGCCATCAGAGCGACAGGGGGCAAGACTGAAGCTTTCTTT | few | TRBD1 | TRBJ1-1 | TRBV10-3
CASTMWQGVYGYTF | TGTGCCAGCACCATGTGGCAGGGTGTGTATGGCTACACCTTC | - | - | TRBJ1-2 | TRBV12-3/TRBV12-4
CSVQPLTGEGTNEKLFF | TGCAGCGTGCAACCCTTGACAGGGGAGGGCACTAATGAAAAACTGTTTTTT | few | TRBD1 | TRBJ1-4 | TRBV29-1
CASSQLRGVEIHDQYF | TGTGCCAGCAGCCAACTAAGAGGGGTGGAAATCCATGATCAGTACTTC | - | - | TRBJ2-4 | TRBV12-3/TRBV12-4
CATSSEVTPGNTIYF | TGTGCCACCAGCAGCGAGGTTACCCCTGGAAACACCATATATTTT | - | - | TRBJ1-3 | TRBV15
CASSPTTNYGYTF | TGTGCCAGCAGCCCAACCACTAACTATGGCTACACCTTC | - | - | TRBJ1-2 | TRBV7-3
CASSLTGWGQFF | TGCGCCAGCAGCTTGACAGGCTGGGGGCAGTTCTTC | many | - | TRBJ2-1 | TRBV5-1
CASSFYGSNQPQHF | TGTGCCAGCAGTTTTTACGGTAGCAATCAGCCCCAGCATTTT | few | - | TRBJ1-5 | TRBV27
CASSVTGSGANTGELFF | TGTGCCAGCAGCGTGACGGGATCCGGGGCGAACACCGGGGAGCTGTTTTTT | - | - | TRBJ2-2 | TRBV9
CASSYPNGRASPFFF | TGTGCCAGCAGTTACCCGAATGGGCGGGCCTCCCCTTTCTTCTTC | - | - | TRBJ2-1 | TRBV6-2/TRBV6-3
CASTRTGGFDEAFF | TGTGCCAGCACTCGGACAGGGGGCTTCGATGAAGCTTTCTTT | few | TRBD1 | TRBJ1-1 | TRBV6-5
CASSLLAGAPGTDTQYF | TGTGCCAGCAGCTTACTGGCGGGGGCCCCTGGCACAGATACGCAGTATTTT | - | - | TRBJ2-3 | TRBV7-3
CASSLPRPDTQYF | TGTGCCAGCAGCTTACCCCGCCCAGATACGCAGTATTTT | few | - | TRBJ2-3 | TRBV7-2
CASSRGTVISYEQYF | TGTGCCAGCAGCCGGGGGACAGTAATCTCCTACGAGCAGTACTTC | few | - | TRBJ2-7 | TRBV7-6
CASSVGTGEDRANTGELFF | TGTGCCAGCAGCGTCGGGACAGGCGAGGACCGCGCGAACACCGGGGAGCTGTTTTTT | - | TRBD1 | TRBJ2-2 | TRBV9
CATSRGDRGPGNYGYTF | TGTGCCACCAGCAGAGGGGACAGGGGGCCGGGGAACTATGGCTACACCTTC | - | TRBD1 | TRBJ1-2 | TRBV15
CASSSLQGYTF | TGTGCCAGCAGCTCCCTTCAAGGCTACACCTTC | few | - | TRBJ1-2 | TRBV7-3
CASTGWAGGEETQYF | TGTGCCAGCACGGGCTGGGCGGGGGGAGAAGAGACCCAGTACTTC | many | TRBD2 | TRBJ2-5 | TRBV7-2
CASGRGSRGETQYF | TGTGCCAGCGGTAGGGGGTCCCGGGGAGAGACCCAGTACTTC | - | - | TRBJ2-5 | TRBV2
CASSQSRELFF | TGTGCCAGCAGCCAGTCGAGGGAGCTGTTTTTT | - | - | TRBJ2-2 | TRBV14
CATIAGGLTGELFF | TGTGCCACCATAGCGGGGGGGCTCACCGGGGAGCTGTTTTTT | - | TRBD2 | TRBJ2-2 | TRBV10-3
CASSHLQTPELFF | TGCGCCAGCAGCCACCTTCAGACTCCCGAGTTATTCTTC | few | - | TRBJ2-1 | TRBV4-1
CASSLADRPEAFF | TGCGCCAGCAGCTTGGCCGACAGACCTGAAGCTTTCTTT | few | - | TRBJ1-1 | TRBV5-1
CASRARRVGWAGELFF | TGTGCCAGCAGGGCGCGCAGGGTTGGTTGGGCCGGGGAGCTGTTTTTT | - | - | TRBJ2-2 | TRBV5-6
CASSSQASGDEQFF | TGCGCCAGCAGCTCCCAGGCTTCAGGGGATGAGCAGTTCTTC | once | - | TRBJ2-1 | TRBV5-1
CASSSQQGTSNQPQHF | TGTGCCAGCAGTTCGCAACAGGGAACTAGCAATCAGCCCCAGCATTTT | many | - | TRBJ1-5 | TRBV12-3/TRBV12-4
CASSQDGTATGELFF | TGCGCCAGCAGCCAAGATGGGACAGCCACCGGGGAGCTGTTTTTT | - | TRBD1 | TRBJ2-2 | TRBV4-3
CASSLWVQQETQYF | TGTGCCAGCAGCTTATGGGTTCAGCAAGAGACCCAGTACTTC | few | - | TRBJ2-5 | TRBV7-2
CASSLDRGLADTQYF | TGTGCCAGCAGCTTAGACCGAGGACTAGCAGATACGCAGTATTTT | few | TRBD2 | TRBJ2-3 | TRBV11-3
CAISESDRGSGYEQYF | TGTGCCATCAGTGAGTCGGACAGGGGAAGTGGCTACGAGCAGTACTTC | many | TRBD1 | TRBJ2-7 | TRBV10-3
CASSQDYYSGANVLTF | TGCGCCAGCAGCCAAGATTATTACAGTGGGGCCAACGTCCTGACTTTC | - | - | TRBJ2-6 | TRBV4-1
CATRTGAFEAFF | TGTGCCACCAGGACAGGGGCTTTCGAAGCTTTCTTT | few | TRBD1 | TRBJ1-1 | TRBV6-1